The 32 T cell receptor beta chains presented below share a single source sample, sequenced in a study of shared clonotypes between healthy human individuals. Only in-frame clones appear in the TCRdb table, and some are missing; sequencing was by immunoSEQ multiplex PCR. The sample contains 1,500,000 or so clones, approximately 98.5% of which appear only once. Sequencing used naive CD4+ T cells sorted from blood. The subset denotes: CD45RA+ positively selected. The receptors come from a man between 25 and 39 years old in good health.

The chain recombines TRBV4-3 with TRBJ2-3; unclear D gene. Trimming pared 0 bases from V and 5 bases from J, leaving 6 bases between. The CDR3 totals 13 residues. The germline V gene encodes CDR1 LGHNA and CDR2 YSLEER. In DNA, the CDR3 is TGCGCCAGCAGCCAAGAATCCGAAGATACGCAGTATTTT. This sequence encodes CASSQESEDTQYF.

J is TRBJ2-7 and V is TRBV2, with D hard to call. Trimming left V 7 bases short and J 4 bases short, with 8 bases between. Per the germline V gene, CDR1 is SNHLY and CDR2 is FYNNEI. The CDR3 has 11 residues. The CDR3 DNA is TGTGCCAGCAACGATGCTTACGAGCAGTACTTC. This sequence encodes CASNDAYEQYF.

This chain uses TRBV5-1 with TRBJ1-1, with D perhaps TRBD1 (5 bases). The CDR3 sequence is 14 residues long. Germline V gene sequence: CDR1 SGHRS, CDR2 YFSETQ. Trimming pared 7 bases from V and 0 bases from J, leaving 13 bases between. CDR3 nucleotides: TGCGCCAGCCGGAGGACATCGATGAACACTGAAGCTTTCTTT. It codes for CASRRTSMNTEAFF. Supplemented by reference TRBV5-1 and TRBJ1-1, the full variable domain reads KAGVTQTPRYLIKTRGQQVTLSCSPISGHRSVSWYQQTPGQGLQFLFEYFSETQRNKGNFPGRFSGRQFSNSRSEMNVSTLELGDSALYLCASRRTSMNTEAFFGQGTRLTVV.

The genes are TRBV5-1 and TRBJ2-3; D is undetermined. The CDR3 has 13 amino acids. The V end lost 4 bases, the J end lost 1 base, and 7 bases lay between the germline ends. In germline, CDR1 is SGHRS, CDR2 YFSETQ. DNA of the CDR3: TGCGCCAGCAGCCCTTTGGGCACAGATACGCAGTATTTT. Translation gives CASSPLGTDTQYF.

As to this clone: The identical CDR3 is also encoded by other nucleotide sequences in the sample. The V and J genes are TRBV5-1 and TRBJ1-1; D is unresolved. The V and J ends lost 3 bases and 0 bases respectively, with 9 bases between them. This CDR3 spans 14 amino acids. CDR1 SGHRS and CDR2 YFSETQ come from the germline V gene. CDR3 in DNA: TGCGCCAGCAGCTCGGACGGATTGAACACTGAAGCTTTCTTT. Translated: CASSSDGLNTEAFF.

About this clone itself: This sample includes further DNA sequences coding for the same CDR3. V and J are TRBV5-1 and TRBJ2-7, with TRBD1 identical over 9 bases. This CDR3 is built from 13 residues. CDR1 SGHRS and CDR2 YFSETQ come from the germline V gene. V was pared by 1 base and J by 6 bases, with 2 bases of the junction left unmatched. CDR3 in amino acids: CASSLRQGGEQYF. The CDR3 bases are TGCGCCAGCAGCTTGCGACAGGGGGGCGAGCAGTACTTC.

The chain uses TRBV7-2 and TRBJ2-7, with D tentatively TRBD2 (7 bases). CDR1 SGHTA and CDR2 FQGNSA come from the germline V gene. The CDR3 runs 13 residues. V lost 0 bases to trimming and J lost 9 bases, with 12 bases between them. The CDR3: CASSLAGGAGQYF. DNA for the CDR3: TGTGCCAGCAGCTTAGCGGGGGGGGCTGGGCAGTACTTC.

Turning to this clone: Different DNA sequences within this sample yield the same CDR3. The CDR3 nucleotides are TGTGCCAGCAGTTCGGGGAGCAGCTACGAGCAGTACTTC. It yields the protein CASSSGSSYEQYF. The V gene is TRBV28, the J gene TRBJ2-7; TRBD2 might be the D (5 bases). The V end was cut by 4 bases, the J end by 3 bases, with 10 bases between. The CDR3 spans 13 residues. Germline CDR1 reads MDHEN; CDR2 reads SYDVKM.

The chain couples TRBV20-1 to TRBJ2-3, with no clear D. The germline V and J ends were trimmed by 5 bases and 5 bases, with 8 bases remaining between them. The CDR3 extends over 11 amino acids. Germline V gene data show CDR1 as DFQATT and CDR2 as SNEGSKA (reference sequence). CDR3 bases: TGCAGTGCTTCTACCCAAGATACGCAGTATTTT. Its protein product is CSASTQDTQYF.

This chain connects TRBV6-1 to TRBJ1-2, with D perhaps TRBD1 (5 bases). Germline V gene sequence: CDR1 MNHNS, CDR2 SASEGT. Trimming cost V 2 bases and J 2 bases, with 6 bases left between them. The CDR3 extends over 13 amino acids. The CDR3 region has the DNA TGTGCCAGCAGTGAAAGGGACAACTATGGCTACACCTTC. Residues: CASSERDNYGYTF.

V is TRBV5-4 and J is TRBJ1-4, with a possible D match to TRBD1 (6 bases). CDR1 and CDR2 (germline): SGHNT, YYREEE (reference sequence). V lost 4 bases to trimming and J lost 11 bases, with 24 bases between them. The CDR3 has 16 amino acids. This chain's CDR3 is CASSQTGLWGSAKLFF. CDR3 sequence (DNA): TGTGCCAGCAGCCAAACAGGGCTATGGGGCTCTGCGAAACTGTTTTTT.

The chain joins TRBV4-3 to TRBJ1-4, with TRBD1 matching over 7 bases. The V gene's germline CDR1 is LGHNA and CDR2 YSLEER. With 3 bases clipped from V and 5 bases from J, the junction kept 6 bases outside the gene matches. The CDR3 sequence is 15 residues long. CDR3 in amino acids: CASSQLTGENEKLFF. CDR3 nucleotides: TGCGCCAGCAGCCAGCTAACAGGGGAGAATGAAAAACTGTTTTTT.

The chain has TRBV28 and TRBJ1-4; TRBD1 aligns across 9 bases. V shed 5 bases, J shed 8 bases, and the junction held 12 bases outside the gene matches. Germline-derived CDR1 and CDR2 are MDHEN and SYDVKM. The CDR3 is made up of 16 amino acids. The CDR3: CASSPGQGRGDEKLFF. The CDR3 DNA reads as TGTGCCAGCAGTCCGGGACAGGGAAGAGGAGACGAAAAACTGTTTTTT. The full variable domain, its missing parts supplied by reference TRBV28 and TRBJ1-4, is DVKVTQSSRYLVKRTGEKVFLECVQDMDHENMFWYRQDPGLGLRLIYFSYDVKMKEKGDIPEGYSVSREKKERFSLILESASTNQTSMYLCASSPGQGRGDEKLFFGSGTQLSVL.

The rearrangement joins TRBV9 to TRBJ2-3; 7 bases match TRBD2. The CDR3 consists of 15 residues. Per germline, CDR1 SGDLS and CDR2 YYNGEE. The V segment lost 4 bases and the J segment 8 bases; nucleotides outside the gene matches: 13. In nucleotides, the CDR3 is TGTGCCAGCAGCCCTGGCGAGCGGGGTTCTGGTACGCAGTATTTT. It specifies CASSPGERGSGTQYF. Combining the CDR3 with reference TRBV9 and TRBJ2-3 gives the whole variable domain DSGVTQTPKHLITATGQRVTLRCSPRSGDLSVYWYQQSLDQGLQFLIQYYNGEERAKGNILERFSAQQFPDLHSELNLSSLELGDSALYFCASSPGERGSGTQYFGPGTRLTVL.

This chain uses TRBV5-1 with TRBJ1-4, with unresolved D. The CDR3 is 14 amino acids. Germline CDR1 reads SGHRS; CDR2 reads YFSETQ. The ends were cut back, 2 bases at V and 8 bases at J, with 13 bases in the middle. The CDR3 region is CASSLQSLDEKLFF. Here the CDR3 DNA reads TGCGCCAGCAGCTTACAATCACTTGACGAAAAACTGTTTTTT.

This clone has only one observation. The V call is TRBV6-5, the J call TRBJ2-1; 7 bases line up with TRBD2. V shed 4 bases and J 6 bases; nucleotides not matched to a gene: 9. Looked up from germline, CDR1 is MNHEY and CDR2 is SVGAGI. This CDR3 region has 15 residues. The CDR3 region has the DNA TGTGCCAGCAGTTTCCTAGCGGAGGGCGTCAATGAGCAGTTCTTC. This translates into CASSFLAEGVNEQFF.

The sample holds one count of this clone. This chain connects TRBV10-3 to TRBJ1-5, with TRBD1 matching 7 bases. In germline, CDR1 is ENHRY, CDR2 SYGVKD. The CDR3 covers 15 residues. The V gene end was trimmed by 7 bases and the J gene end by 1 base; junction bases not matched to a gene: 7. CDR3 DNA sequence: TGTGCCATCACCCCCTTAGGGGGCAGCAATCAGCCCCAGCATTTT. Translating gives CAITPLGGSNQPQHF.

The chain joins TRBV9 to TRBJ2-1; 9 bases agree with TRBD2. The CDR3 has 14 residues. The trim removed 4 bases at V and 12 bases at J, leaving 11 bases unmatched. Per germline, CDR1 SGDLS and CDR2 YYNGEE. The CDR3: CASSNPPSGMGQFF. The CDR3 nucleotides read TGTGCCAGCAGCAATCCCCCTAGCGGGATGGGGCAGTTCTTC.

The chain employs TRBV6-1 and TRBJ1-5, with 10 bases identical to TRBD1. Germline loops: CDR1 MNHNS, CDR2 SASEGT. The V gene end was trimmed by 6 bases and the J gene end by 4 bases; junction bases not matched to a gene: 6. This CDR3 region has 15 residues. This CDR3 reads CASSRDRGRNQPQHF. CDR3 nucleotide sequence: TGTGCCAGCAGCCGGGACAGGGGACGAAATCAGCCCCAGCATTTT.

The sample holds one count of this clone. The rearrangement links TRBV7-8 to TRBJ2-7, with D unresolved. The CDR3 loop spans 14 amino acids. The V and J ends lost 5 bases and 2 bases respectively, with 13 bases between them. The germline CDR1 and CDR2 sequences are SGHVS and FQNEAQ. CDR3 nucleotide sequence: TGTGCCAGCAGCAAAATTGCAGTCACCTACGAGCAGTACTTC. Residues: CASSKIAVTYEQYF.

This chain connects TRBV25-1 to TRBJ2-2, with D perhaps assigned TRBD1 or TRBD2 (6 bases each). The CDR3 is 18 amino acids. Germline CDR1 is MGHDK and CDR2 is SYGVNS. The ends were cut back, 6 bases at V and 0 bases at J, with 20 bases in the middle. This CDR3 is CASSVGGPSGANTGELFF. DNA for the CDR3: TGTGCCAGCAGCGTAGGGGGGCCCTCGGGAGCGAACACCGGGGAGCTGTTTTTT.

The chain combines TRBV9 with TRBJ2-1; TRBD2 aligns across 13 bases. The V gene's germline CDR1 is SGDLS and CDR2 YYNGEE. There are 15 residues in the CDR3. The V gene end was trimmed by 6 bases and the J gene end by 5 bases; junction bases not matched to a gene: 5. In DNA, the CDR3 is TGTGCCAGCACCCCAGGGACTAGCGGGAACAATGAGCAGTTCTTC. This gives the protein CASTPGTSGNNEQFF.

The chain links TRBV27 to TRBJ2-3; TRBD2 agrees at 12 bases. The CDR3 spans 18 residues. V lost 7 bases to trimming and J lost 4 bases; unmatched junction nucleotides: 15. Germline lookup yields CDR1 MNHEY and CDR2 SMNVEV (reference sequence). DNA for the CDR3: TGTGCCAGCACCGGCTGGGCTAGCGGGAGGGCCGGGGCAGATACGCAGTATTTT. It yields the protein CASTGWASGRAGADTQYF.

The chain joins TRBV7-2 to TRBJ1-2, with D tentatively TRBD1 (6 bases). The CDR3 covers 14 residues. The germline V gene encodes CDR1 SGHTA and CDR2 FQGNSA. Trimming took 1 base from V and 3 from J, leaving 9 bases between them. The CDR3 here is CASSLVEGDYGYTF. In DNA, the CDR3 is TGTGCCAGCAGCTTAGTGGAGGGGGACTATGGCTACACCTTC.

The gene calls are TRBV9 and TRBJ1-1; unclear D gene. The CDR3 length is 13 residues. The germline V gene encodes CDR1 SGDLS and CDR2 YYNGEE. Trimming shortened V by 7 bases and J by 1 base, and 11 bases separated the two germline ends. CDR3 sequence: CASSLSSNTEAFF. CDR3 nucleotide sequence: TGTGCCAGCTCCCTTTCTTCGAACACTGAAGCTTTCTTT.

This chain joins TRBV28 and TRBJ2-7; 7 positions agree with TRBD2. The CDR3 has 15 amino acids. V lost 5 bases to trimming and J lost 0 bases; unmatched junction nucleotides: 7. In germline, CDR1 is MDHEN, CDR2 SYDVKM. The CDR3 bases are TGTGCCAGCAGTCCTTCGGGGGGTTTCTCCTACGAGCAGTACTTC. It codes for CASSPSGGFSYEQYF.

The chain employs TRBV6-5 and TRBJ1-5; 10 nucleotides agree with TRBD1. Germline loops: CDR1 MNHEY, CDR2 SVGAGI. The CDR3 length is 15 residues. V was clipped by 10 bases and J by 4 bases; unmatched bases: 10. CDR3 amino acids: CANLRQGASNQPQHF. CDR3 bases: TGTGCCAACCTCAGACAGGGGGCATCAAATCAGCCCCAGCATTTT.

Comments on this clone: Distinct nucleotide sequences in the sample also encode this CDR3. This chain links TRBV18 with TRBJ1-4; D is unresolved. V was clipped by 3 bases and J by 5 bases, with 10 bases between them. CDR3 length: 14 residues. Germline V gene lookup returns CDR1 KGHSH and CDR2 LQKENI. CDR3 sequence reads: CASSPSDGNEKLFF. The CDR3 DNA reads as TGTGCCAGCTCACCTTCGGACGGAAATGAAAAACTGTTTTTT.

This clone has a single count. This chain uses TRBV7-2 with TRBJ2-5, with TRBD1 matching 8 bases. The ends lost 1 base at V and 4 bases at J; junction bases unmatched: 5. The germline CDR1 and CDR2 sequences are SGHTA and FQGNSA. This CDR3 spans 15 amino acids. CDR3 loop: CASSLGQGAGETQYF. For the CDR3, the DNA is TGTGCCAGCAGCTTAGGGCAGGGGGCAGGAGAGACCCAGTACTTC. The whole variable domain, remainder taken from reference TRBV7-2 and TRBJ2-5, is GAGVSQSPSNKVTEKGKDVELRCDPISGHTALYWYRQSLGQGLEFLIYFQGNSAPDKSGLPSDRFSAERTGGSVSTLTIQRTQQEDSAVYLCASSLGQGAGETQYFGPGTRLLVL.

The chain is built from TRBV21-1 and TRBJ1-4. TRBV21-1 is an annotated pseudogene. The CDR3 runs 16 residues. Written as DNA, the CDR3 is TGTGCCAGCACCCCCCCGGGGGACCCCCGAAGGGAAAAACTGTTTTTT. Its protein is CASTPPGDPRREKLFF.

This chain connects TRBV4-2 to TRBJ2-4, with D possibly being TRBD1 (6 bases). The V gene's germline CDR1 is LGHNA and CDR2 YNFKEQ. This CDR3 is 18 amino acids long. V was pared by 3 bases and J by 0 bases, with 18 bases between. The CDR3 DNA is TGTGCCAGCAGCCAGGTCATCCGGGACAAATTAGCCAAAAACATTCAGTACTTC. Amino acids: CASSQVIRDKLAKNIQYF.

This chain connects TRBV2 to TRBJ1-1; 7 bases are a match to TRBD1. The junction had 8 bases not matched to a gene; V was cut back by 7 bases and J by 3 bases. This CDR3 contains 14 residues. The germline CDR1 and CDR2 sequences are SNHLY and FYNNEI. The DNA for the CDR3 is TGTGCCAGCAACTCAAGACAGGGAGACACTGAAGCTTTCTTT. Protein sequence: CASNSRQGDTEAFF.